These 7 T cell receptor beta chains were sequenced from one sample in a study of Ad26.COV2.S vaccination and SARS-CoV-2 variants. Clones were sequenced by immunoSEQ multiplex PCR, and TCRdb holds only the in-frame ones, with some missing. The sample includes about 460,000 clones, 70% to 90% of them seen just once. Indicated treatment: 15 to 20 received Ad26.COV2.S at low or high dose, single or two shots; about five received placebo; per-sample allocation not given. Sample collection was performed on day 63 after the first vaccine or placebo injection. The sample was peripheral blood, taken in a trial of Ad26.COV2.S vaccine versus placebo. These receptor sequences come from a person aged 18 to 65 who received the Ad26.COV2.S COVID-19 vaccine or a placebo.

The rearrangement links TRBV2 to TRBJ1-2, with 7 bases matching TRBD1. V dropped 3 bases and J dropped 7; count of bases not matched to a gene: 8. The CDR3 is 14 residues long. Germline V gives CDR1 SNHLY, CDR2 FYNNEI. The CDR3 DNA is TGTGCCAGCAGTGAGATTAGACAGGGCTCTGGCTACACCTTC. Translating it yields CASSEIRQGSGYTF.

V is TRBV10-3 and J is TRBJ2-2; D not resolved. The CDR3 length is 11 residues. The V gene lost 10 bases and the J gene lost 4 bases, with 7 bases spanning the gap. Germline CDR1 reads ENHRY; CDR2 reads SYGVKD. The CDR3 sequence is CATTITGELFF. CDR3 DNA sequence: TGTGCCACCACTATCACCGGGGAGCTGTTTTTT.

The CDR3 DNA reads TGTGCCAGCAGGCCTAACAGGGGTTCCACTGAAGCTTTCTTT. Amino acid sequence: CASRPNRGSTEAFF. V is TRBV6-5 and J is TRBJ1-1, with 7 bases that match TRBD1. The V segment lost 6 bases and the J segment 4 bases; nucleotides outside the gene matches: 8. The CDR3 spans 14 residues. The V gene's germline CDR1 is MNHEY and CDR2 SVGAGI.

This chain joins TRBV19 and TRBJ2-6, with TRBD1 identical over 10 bases. Per germline, CDR1 LNHDA and CDR2 SQIVND (reference sequence). Trimming cost V 7 bases and J 2 bases; bases outside gene matches: 8. CDR3 length equals 17 residues. For the CDR3, the DNA is TGTGCCAGTACGGGACAGGGGTTATGGACTGGGGCCAACGTCCTGACTTTC. This gives the protein CASTGQGLWTGANVLTF.

The chain joins TRBV28 to TRBJ2-1; tentative D call: TRBD2 (5 bases). This CDR3 is 16 amino acids long. Trimming took 6 bases from V and 5 from J, leaving 20 bases between them. The germline V gene encodes CDR1 MDHEN and CDR2 SYDVKM. The CDR3 DNA reads TGTGCCAGCAGGCGACTAAGGAGCAAAGCCAACAATGAGCAGTTCTTC. This translates into CASRRLRSKANNEQFF.

The rearrangement joins TRBV7-9 to TRBJ2-5, with a tentative D call TRBD2 (6 bases). Germline CDR1 reads SEHNR; CDR2 reads FQNEAQ (reference sequence). The CDR3 consists of 14 residues. V was cut by 0 bases and J by 5 bases, with 10 bases left in between. The CDR3, as DNA: TGTGCCAGCAGCTTAGCGCGGGAATGGGAGACCCAGTACTTC. Amino acids: CASSLAREWETQYF. Based on the CDR3 plus reference TRBV7-9 and TRBJ2-5, the full variable domain is DTGVSQNPRHKITKRGQNVTFRCDPISEHNRLYWYRQTLGQGPEFLTYFQNEAQLEKSRLLSDRFSAERPKGSFSTLEIQRTEQGDSAMYLCASSLAREWETQYFGPGTRLLVL.

This clone occurred a few times. The rearrangement links TRBV4-2 to TRBJ1-5, with D possibly TRBD1 on 5 matching bases. Trimming took off 4 bases at V and 4 bases at J, with 8 bases between the two ends. In germline, CDR1 is LGHNA, CDR2 YNFKEQ. This CDR3 is built from 13 residues. CDR3 in amino acids: CASSPTGNQPQHF. The CDR3 DNA sequence: TGTGCCAGCAGCCCCACAGGAAATCAGCCCCAGCATTTT.